This T cell receptor (beta chain) is from a study of T-cell reconstitution after alpha-beta-depleted transplantation in children. Unique molecular identifiers featured in how the TCRbeta library was prepared. TCRdb recomputed calls from the PCR reads with MiXCR, one row per CDR3 protein. In the table there are 600,000 to 700,000 distinct CDR3 sequences, 16% of which are singletons. The specimen was PBMCs from the stem cell graft donor, collected from the stem cell graft. The receptor's source is a human donor who donated a stem cell graft to a child with acute myeloid leukemia.

This CDR3 is CASSDSGGQQFF. The CDR3 DNA is TGTGCCAGCAGCGATAGCGGGGGCCAGCAGTTCTTC. The chain couples TRBV7-9 to TRBJ2-1; 9 bases align to TRBD2. Germline values: CDR1 SEHNR, CDR2 FQNEAQ (reference sequence). The CDR3 contains 12 residues. J was trimmed by 11 bases and V by 5 bases; bases with no gene match: 4.